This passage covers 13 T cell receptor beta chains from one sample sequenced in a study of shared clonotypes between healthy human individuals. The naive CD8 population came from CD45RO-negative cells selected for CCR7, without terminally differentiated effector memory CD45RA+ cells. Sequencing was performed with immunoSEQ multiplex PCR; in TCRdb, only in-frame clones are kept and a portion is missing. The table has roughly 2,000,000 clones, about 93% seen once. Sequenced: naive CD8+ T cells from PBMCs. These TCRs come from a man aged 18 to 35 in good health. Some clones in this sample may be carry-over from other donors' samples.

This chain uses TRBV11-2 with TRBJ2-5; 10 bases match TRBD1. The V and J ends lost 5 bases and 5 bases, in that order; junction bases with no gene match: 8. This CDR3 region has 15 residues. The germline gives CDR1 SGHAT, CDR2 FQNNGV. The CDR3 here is CASSGDRGLWETQYF. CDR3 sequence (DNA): TGTGCCAGCAGCGGAGACAGGGGGCTCTGGGAGACCCAGTACTTC.

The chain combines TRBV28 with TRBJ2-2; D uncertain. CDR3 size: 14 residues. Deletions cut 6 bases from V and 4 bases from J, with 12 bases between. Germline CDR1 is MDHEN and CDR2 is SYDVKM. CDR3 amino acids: CASRSWGSTGELFF. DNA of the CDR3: TGTGCCAGCAGGTCCTGGGGTTCCACCGGGGAGCTGTTTTTT. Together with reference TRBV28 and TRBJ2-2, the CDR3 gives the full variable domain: DVKVTQSSRYLVKRTGEKVFLECVQDMDHENMFWYRQDPGLGLRLIYFSYDVKMKEKGDIPEGYSVSREKKERFSLILESASTNQTSMYLCASRSWGSTGELFFGEGSRLTVL.

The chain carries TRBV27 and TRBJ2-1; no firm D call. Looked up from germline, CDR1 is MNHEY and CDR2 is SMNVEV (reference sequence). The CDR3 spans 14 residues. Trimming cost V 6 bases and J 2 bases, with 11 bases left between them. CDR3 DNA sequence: TGTGCCAGCAGGACTCTACCCGCCTACAATGAGCAGTTCTTC. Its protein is CASRTLPAYNEQFF.

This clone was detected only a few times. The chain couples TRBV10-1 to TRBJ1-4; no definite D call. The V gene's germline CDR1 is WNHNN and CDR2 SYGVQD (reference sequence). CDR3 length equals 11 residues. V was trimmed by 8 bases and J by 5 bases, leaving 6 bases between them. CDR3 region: CASGNNEKLFF. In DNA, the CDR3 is TGCGCCAGCGGAAACAATGAAAAACTGTTTTTT.

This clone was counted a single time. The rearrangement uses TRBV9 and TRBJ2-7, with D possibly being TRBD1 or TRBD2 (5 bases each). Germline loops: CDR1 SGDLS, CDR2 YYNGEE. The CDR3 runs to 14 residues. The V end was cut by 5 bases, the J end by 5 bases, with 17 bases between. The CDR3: CASSGGRRADEQYF. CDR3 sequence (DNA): TGTGCCAGCAGTGGGGGACGTCGGGCGGACGAGCAGTACTTC.

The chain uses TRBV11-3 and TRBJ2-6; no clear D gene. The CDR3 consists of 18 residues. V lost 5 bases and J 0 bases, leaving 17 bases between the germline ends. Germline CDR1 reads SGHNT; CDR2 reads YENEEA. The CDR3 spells CASSQGRITNSGANVLTF. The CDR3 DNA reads TGTGCCAGCAGCCAAGGACGGATTACGAACTCTGGGGCCAACGTCCTGACTTTC. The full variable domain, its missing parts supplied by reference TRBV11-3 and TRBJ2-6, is EAGVVQSPRYKIIEKKQPVAFWCNPISGHNTLYWYLQNLGQGPELLIRYENEEAVDDSQLPKDRFSAERLKGVDSTLKIQPAELGDSAVYLCASSQGRITNSGANVLTFGAGSRLTVL.

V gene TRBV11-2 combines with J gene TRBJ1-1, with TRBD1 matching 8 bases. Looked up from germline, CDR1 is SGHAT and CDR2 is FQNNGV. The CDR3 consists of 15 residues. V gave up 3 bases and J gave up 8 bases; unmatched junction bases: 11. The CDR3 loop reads CASSLDRDGLIEAFF. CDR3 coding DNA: TGTGCCAGCAGCTTGGACAGGGACGGTCTAATCGAAGCTTTCTTT.

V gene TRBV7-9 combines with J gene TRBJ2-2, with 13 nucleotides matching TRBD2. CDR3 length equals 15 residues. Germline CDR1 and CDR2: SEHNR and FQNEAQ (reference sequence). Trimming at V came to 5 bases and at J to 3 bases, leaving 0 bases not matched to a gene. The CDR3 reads CASSGLAGDTGELFF. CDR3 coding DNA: TGTGCCAGCAGCGGACTAGCGGGAGACACCGGGGAGCTGTTTTTT.

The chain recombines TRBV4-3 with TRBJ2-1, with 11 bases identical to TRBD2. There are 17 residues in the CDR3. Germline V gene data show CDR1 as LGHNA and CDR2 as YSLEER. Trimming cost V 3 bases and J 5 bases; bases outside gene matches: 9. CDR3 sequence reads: CASSQLAGGPMDNEQFF. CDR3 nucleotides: TGCGCCAGCAGCCAGTTAGCGGGAGGGCCGATGGACAATGAGCAGTTCTTC.

The CDR3 is CASSFSGLENIQYF. The CDR3, as DNA: TGTGCCAGCAGCTTTTCAGGGCTCGAAAACATTCAGTACTTC. The chain links TRBV7-2 to TRBJ2-4; TRBD1 might be the D (5 bases). Germline CDR1 SGHTA, CDR2 FQGNSA. The V and J ends lost 3 bases and 5 bases respectively, with 11 bases between them. CDR3 length equals 14 residues.

The CDR3 sequence: CASSPHLLENTGELFF. In DNA, the CDR3 is TGTGCCAGCAGCCCCCATTTGCTAGAGAACACCGGGGAGCTGTTTTTT. The chain employs TRBV11-2 and TRBJ2-2, with no clear D. The germline CDR1 and CDR2 sequences are SGHAT and FQNNGV. Trimming stripped 5 bases from V and 1 base from J, with 14 bases between. This CDR3 has 16 residues.

The chain's CDR3 is CASVDRPATNEKLFF. The CDR3 coding sequence is TGTGCCAGCGTTGACAGGCCAGCAACTAATGAAAAACTGTTTTTT. The chain recombines TRBV2 with TRBJ1-4; perhaps TRBD1 as D (6 bases). This CDR3 has 15 residues. Germline CDR1 SNHLY, CDR2 FYNNEI. V lost 8 bases, J lost 0 bases, and 13 bases lay in between. The complete variable domain, with remaining parts taken from reference TRBV2 and TRBJ1-4, reads EPEVTQTPSHQVTQMGQEVILRCVPISNHLYFYWYRQILGQKVEFLVSFYNNEISEKSEIFDDQFSVERPDGSNFTLKIRSTKLEDSAMYFCASVDRPATNEKLFFGSGTQLSVL.

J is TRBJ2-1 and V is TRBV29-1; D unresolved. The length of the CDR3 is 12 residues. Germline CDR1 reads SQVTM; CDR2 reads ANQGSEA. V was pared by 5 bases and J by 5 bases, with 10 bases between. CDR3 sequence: CSVRVGNNEQFF. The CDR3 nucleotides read TGCAGCGTTCGGGTGGGCAACAATGAGCAGTTCTTC.